This TCR beta chain was recovered during a study of blood T cell repertoires in COVID-19. Study-level information: Acute-phase and convalescent COVID-19 samples originated in the United States, Italy and Spain. The analysed material was cDNA or gDNA that came from T cells, B-cell-depleted T cells, or PBMCs.

This clone was recorded a few times. The germline V gene has CDR1 ENHRY and CDR2 SYGVKD. V shed 6 bases, J shed 5 bases, and the junction held 7 bases outside the gene matches. The CDR3 has 14 residues. TCRdb's table, derived via immunoSEQ multiplex PCR, lists solely in-frame clones and lacks some. The sample includes 300,000 to 350,000 clones, 80% to 95% seen only once; the top ten take 6.5% to 8%. The sequencing sample was made of peripheral blood. This chain uses TRBV10-3 with TRBJ1-1; the match to TRBD1 covers 9 bases. The sequence was collected from a woman in her 30s with COVID-19, enrolled during active disease. The CDR3 here is CAIRSGTGHTEAFF. The DNA of the CDR3 is TGTGCCATCAGGTCCGGGACAGGGCATACTGAAGCTTTCTTT.